Listed below are T cell receptor beta chains from one sample, sequenced in a study of cytomegalovirus exposure and HLA in healthy donors. Measured with immunoSEQ multiplex PCR; TCRdb has only the in-frame clones, and not every one. Of some 200,000 clones in the sample, roughly 87% are singletons; the top ten hold about 0.24%. The sample taken for sequencing was PBMCs. Receptors originate from a girl under three years old in good health and CMV-seronegative. Each CDR3 is given with its conserved first and last residue. The order of the fields is D gene, J gene, clone size, V gene, CDR3 protein. D genes are given only for firm matches. Only some rows state a clone size, as once, few, many or a class for expanded clones.

d_call: TRBD1
j_call: TRBJ1-1
clone_size: NA
v_call: TRBV7-3
cdr3_aa: CASSWDRVTEAFF

d_call: TRBD1
j_call: TRBJ2-7
clone_size: NA
v_call: TRBV25-1
cdr3_aa: CASSNTGQGAYEQYF

d_call: TRBD1
j_call: TRBJ1-5
clone_size: NA
v_call: TRBV30
cdr3_aa: CAWSSSRTGGTFYSNQPQHF

d_call: TRBD2
j_call: TRBJ2-3
clone_size: once
v_call: TRBV7-2
cdr3_aa: CASSWGTSGSGGDTQYF

d_call: TRBD1
j_call: TRBJ1-1
clone_size: few
v_call: TRBV4-2
cdr3_aa: CASSQLGGPKNTEAFF

d_call: TRBD2
j_call: TRBJ2-3
clone_size: NA
v_call: TRBV30
cdr3_aa: CAWSSSGFTDTQYF

d_call: TRBD1
j_call: TRBJ1-4
clone_size: NA
v_call: TRBV6-4
cdr3_aa: CASSEDRGRRGKLFF

d_call: TRBD2
j_call: TRBJ2-1
clone_size: NA
v_call: TRBV6-6
cdr3_aa: CASSLSGRGWNEQFF

d_call: TRBD2
j_call: TRBJ2-1
clone_size: NA
v_call: TRBV7-6
cdr3_aa: CASSLEYGRASYNEQFF

d_call: NA
j_call: TRBJ2-5
clone_size: NA
v_call: TRBV6-1
cdr3_aa: CAGNSGDQQETQYF